This entry lists 22 T cell receptor beta chains sequenced from one sample in a study of CD8 T cells in ankylosing spondylitis (dated by TCRdb to about 2017). Antigen specificity for these receptors is unknown. The library relied on 5' RACE. The listed sequencing device is Illumina HiSeq 2500. TCRdb cleaned the public reads at Q25 with fastp, built clones with MiXCR and kept in-frame beta chains. CDR3 protein sequences are deduplicated, and each keeps its most common genes and DNA. The sample records about 220,000 distinct CDR3 sequences, about 7.3% of which are singletons. The ten largest clones represent 13% to 15% of the sample. General study outcomes and caveats: A TCR beta motif made up of under ten highly homologous amino acid variants appeared to be characteristic of blood from ankylosing spondylitis patients.

The sequencing input was blood, either unsorted or a sorted T cell fraction (not recorded which). These receptors came from a male donor with ankylosing spondylitis.

This chain's CDR3 is CASSFSRGNEQFF. The CDR3 region has the DNA TGTGCCAGCAGCTTTTCGAGAGGCAATGAGCAGTTCTTC. This chain joins TRBV7-8 and TRBJ2-1; D is ambiguous. There are 13 residues in the CDR3. CDR1 is SGHVS, CDR2 FQNEAQ, per germline. V was clipped by 3 bases and J by 6 bases, with 9 bases between them.

This chain connects TRBV3-1 to TRBJ1-5; D ambiguous. V was clipped by 0 bases and J by 6 bases, with 6 bases between them. CDR1 and CDR2 from the germline V gene are LGHDT and YNNKEL (reference sequence). The CDR3 has 13 residues. The CDR3 sequence: CASSQDLVQPQHF. In DNA form, the CDR3 reads TGTGCCAGCAGCCAAGATTTGGTTCAGCCCCAGCATTTT.

In its sample, this clonotype was seen many times. The chain couples TRBV12-3 or TRBV12-4 to TRBJ2-2; no clear D. The CDR3 runs to 12 residues. The germline V and J ends were trimmed by 6 bases and 7 bases, with 9 bases remaining between them. CDR3 sequence (DNA): TGTGCCAGCAGGGCTCGCGGCGGGGAGCTGTTTTTT. Its translation is CASRARGGELFF.

The chain recombines TRBV6-1 with TRBJ2-1; 16 bases agree with TRBD2. Trimming took 5 bases from V and 9 from J; bases not matched to a gene: 4. Germline V gives CDR1 MNHNS, CDR2 SASEGT. The CDR3 runs to 15 residues. In DNA form, the CDR3 reads TGTGCCAGCAGTAAGGGACTAGCGGGAGGGAGTGAGCAGTTCTTC. Its translation: CASSKGLAGGSEQFF.

The chain recombines TRBV4-1 with TRBJ2-7, with a possible D match to TRBD1 (5 bases). The germline CDR1 and CDR2 sequences are MGHRA and YSYEKL. V was cut by 0 bases and J by 3 bases, with 21 bases left in between. The CDR3 loop spans 18 amino acids. CDR3 DNA sequence: TGCGCCAGCAGCCAAGATAACCAGGGCCCCCCTCGAGGCTACGAGCAGTACTTC. Translation gives CASSQDNQGPPRGYEQYF.

This clonotype came up many times. The chain carries TRBV27 and TRBJ1-6; tentative D call: TRBD1 (5 bases). This CDR3 comprises 12 residues. CDR1 is MNHEY and CDR2 is SMNVEV in the germline V gene (reference sequence). V gave up 1 base and J gave up 13 bases, with 8 bases separating them. The CDR3 nucleotides are TGTGCCAGCAGTTTATTTGGGACCCCCCTCCACTTT. Its translation: CASSLFGTPLHF.

The rearrangement uses TRBV15 and TRBJ2-1, with TRBD1 matching over 9 bases. Unmatched junction bases numbered 0, after V lost 3 bases and J lost 0 bases. The CDR3 extends over 15 amino acids. The germline V gene has CDR1 LNHNV and CDR2 YYDKDF (reference sequence). The CDR3 here is CATSRDRGSYNEQFF. The CDR3 DNA follows: TGTGCCACCAGCAGGGACAGGGGCTCCTACAATGAGCAGTTCTTC.

This clonotype occurred many times. The V and J genes are TRBV5-5 and TRBJ2-3; 10 bases are a match to TRBD1. Germline V gene lookup returns CDR1 SGHKS and CDR2 YYEKEE (reference sequence). Trimming at V came to 4 bases and at J to 4 bases, leaving 9 bases not matched to a gene. This CDR3 is 16 amino acids long. The CDR3 DNA is TGTGCCAGCAGCAAAACCGGGACAGGGGCTCCAGATACGCAGTATTTT. Protein sequence: CASSKTGTGAPDTQYF.

This clonotype was seen ten or more times. The chain uses TRBV6-2 or TRBV6-3 and TRBJ1-2; D not resolved. The germline V gene has CDR1 MNHEY and CDR2 SVGEGT. The V gene lost 9 bases and the J gene lost 0 bases, with 5 bases spanning the gap. The CDR3 covers 11 residues. The CDR3 region is CASSANYGYTF. The CDR3 DNA reads as TGTGCCAGTTCAGCTAACTATGGCTACACCTTC.

There are a few counts of this clonotype. In DNA, the CDR3 is TGCAGTGCTAGAGTTGAGACAGGGGTTATCCATCAGCCCCAGCATTTT. This translates into CSARVETGVIHQPQHF. The chain couples TRBV20-1 to TRBJ1-5; 8 bases align to TRBD1. Germline loops: CDR1 DFQATT, CDR2 SNEGSKA (reference sequence). CDR3 length: 16 residues. V was pared by 1 base and J by 5 bases, with 10 bases of the junction left unmatched.

This clonotype was seen ten or more times. The CDR3: CASSSGLNSPLHF. CDR3 bases: TGTGCCAGCAGTTCGGGACTGAATTCACCCCTCCACTTT. This chain uses TRBV6-2 or TRBV6-3 with TRBJ1-6; possibly TRBD1 for D (5 bases). This CDR3 is 13 amino acids long. Germline-derived CDR1 and CDR2 are MNHEY and SVGEGT. Trimming shortened V by 4 bases and J by 7 bases, and 8 bases separated the two germline ends.

This clonotype showed up many times. J is TRBJ1-1 and V is TRBV6-5, with a possible D match to TRBD1 (5 bases). Per germline, CDR1 MNHEY and CDR2 SVGAGI. The CDR3 is made up of 15 amino acids. V was clipped by 0 bases and J by 1 base, with 9 bases between them. DNA for the CDR3: TGTGCCAGCAGTTACTCGTGGGGGACGAACACTGAAGCTTTCTTT. It translates to CASSYSWGTNTEAFF.

Turning to this clonotype: One base away lies a much larger clone, so this may be a sequencing read error. V is TRBV9 and J is TRBJ1-2; maybe TRBD1 (6 bases). The CDR3 sequence is 14 residues long. Per germline, CDR1 SGDLS and CDR2 YYNGEE. The CDR3 DNA reads TGTGTCAGCAGGAGGGGGGGGACAAGAGATGGCTACACCTTC. It is translated as CVSRRGGTRDGYTF.

The chain is built from TRBV11-1 and TRBJ2-3; 7 positions agree with TRBD2. Germline CDR1 reads SGHAT; CDR2 reads FQDESV (reference sequence). CDR3 size: 18 residues. V lost 5 bases and J lost 4; bases outside the gene matches: 18. CDR3 sequence reads: CASSLTAAGSKGADTQYF. The DNA of the CDR3 is TGTGCCAGCAGCCTCACGGCAGCGGGGTCCAAAGGGGCAGATACGCAGTATTTT.

This clonotype was observed many times. The DNA of the CDR3 is TGTGCCAGCAGTCCCTCCATCCGAAGGACCTACGAGCAGTACTTC. Translation gives CASSPSIRRTYEQYF. The chain couples TRBV12-3 or TRBV12-4 to TRBJ2-7; D not resolved. The V gene lost 5 bases and the J gene lost 2 bases, with 16 bases spanning the gap. This CDR3 has 15 residues.

This clonotype was seen at least ten times. V gene TRBV11-1 combines with J gene TRBJ2-2; tentatively, D is TRBD1 (6 bases). The V and J ends lost 5 bases and 0 bases respectively, with 19 bases between them. Germline values: CDR1 SGHAT, CDR2 FQDESV (reference sequence). The CDR3 is 18 amino acids. The CDR3 DNA follows: TGTGCCAGCAGCCCCCGTTATGGACAGAGCGCGAACACCGGGGAGCTGTTTTTT. Encoded protein: CASSPRYGQSANTGELFF.

The chain joins TRBV5-1 to TRBJ1-6; D unclear. There are 14 residues in the CDR3. Germline CDR1 is SGHRS and CDR2 is YFSETQ. Trimming stripped 4 bases from V and 5 bases from J, with 10 bases between. CDR3: CASSHQSNNSPLHF. CDR3 nucleotide sequence: TGCGCCAGCAGCCACCAGAGTAATAATTCACCCCTCCACTTT.

In this sample, this clonotype turned up many times. The gene calls are TRBV10-3 and TRBJ2-7, with 10 positions matching TRBD1. Germline V CDR1 and CDR2: ENHRY, SYGVKD. The length of the CDR3 is 12 residues. J lost 4 bases, V lost 10 bases, and 4 bases had no gene match. The CDR3 nucleotides read TGTGCCACCAGGGACAGGGGATACGAGCAGTACTTC. Its translation is CATRDRGYEQYF.

Ten or more counts support this clonotype. The V and J genes are TRBV9 and TRBJ1-2; D perhaps matches TRBD1 (5 bases). V lost 0 bases, J lost 3 bases, and 9 bases lay in between. This CDR3 comprises 14 residues. Germline values: CDR1 SGDLS, CDR2 YYNGEE. The DNA of the CDR3 is TGTGCCAGCAGCGTAGGGGACGGAGACTATGGCTACACCTTC. Amino acid sequence: CASSVGDGDYGYTF.

This clonotype has a handful of counts. The V and J genes are TRBV7-9 and TRBJ1-1; D uncertain. Germline V gene sequence: CDR1 SEHNR, CDR2 FQNEAQ (reference sequence). V was pared by 1 base and J by 8 bases, with 8 bases between. The CDR3 has 12 residues. The CDR3 protein is CASSLGAFEAFF. For the CDR3, the DNA is TGTGCCAGCAGCTTAGGCGCGTTCGAAGCTTTCTTT. Using reference TRBV7-9 and TRBJ1-1 for the parts outside the CDR3, the full variable domain is DTGVSQNPRHKITKRGQNVTFRCDPISEHNRLYWYRQTLGQGPEFLTYFQNEAQLEKSRLLSDRFSAERPKGSFSTLEIQRTEQGDSAMYLCASSLGAFEAFFGQGTRLTVV.

This clonotype was seen repeatedly, ten times or more. The rearrangement joins TRBV15 to TRBJ1-5, with 8 bases fitting TRBD1. The V and J ends lost 1 base and 3 bases, in that order; junction bases with no gene match: 2. The CDR3 consists of 15 residues. Germline V gene sequence: CDR1 LNHNV, CDR2 YYDKDF (reference sequence). CDR3: CATSRARGPNQPQHF. The CDR3 coding sequence is TGTGCCACCAGCAGAGCCAGGGGGCCCAATCAGCCCCAGCATTTT.

The chain couples TRBV9 to TRBJ2-1, with D uncertain. The V and J ends lost 4 bases and 8 bases respectively, with 10 bases between them. The V gene's germline CDR1 is SGDLS and CDR2 YYNGEE. The CDR3 covers 12 residues. This chain's CDR3 is CASSILGHEQFF. CDR3 coding DNA: TGTGCCAGCAGCATCCTCGGGCATGAGCAGTTCTTC.